A selection of T cell receptor beta chains follows, all from one sample in a study of CD8+CD57+ T cells in acquired aplastic anemia. TCRdb ran MiXCR on the reads and lists one entry per CDR3 protein. The table records 150,000 to 200,000 distinct CDR3 sequences, 47% of them present only once. Sequences were obtained from sorted CD4+, CD8+, or CD8+CD57+ T cells (not recorded which) from PBMCs. These receptor sequences come from a human donor with aplastic anemia. CDR3s include the opening cysteine and the closing phenylalanine or tryptophan. The order of the fields is clone size, V gene, D gene, J gene, CDR3 DNA, CDR3 protein. The D gene is left open where the match is weak. Size is omitted from some rows. Given values are once, few, many or a class for expanded clones.

many	TRBV20-1	-	TRBJ1-2	TGCAGTGCTAGAGATCTTTCAGATAACTATGGCTACACCTTC	CSARDLSDNYGYTF
many	TRBV6-5	-	TRBJ1-6	TGTGCCAGCAGTTACCGGCGGGAACCCAATTCACCCCTCCACTTT	CASSYRREPNSPLHF
-	TRBV2	-	TRBJ2-7	TGTGCCAGCAGCATAGGAGGAAGCGCCGAGCAGTACTTC	CASSIGGSAEQYF
-	TRBV20-1	-	TRBJ2-5	TGCAGTGCTGGAGAAGAGACCCAGTACTTC	CSAGEETQYF
few	TRBV27	-	TRBJ2-7	TGTGCCAGCAGTTTAAACAGCCGCACCTATTCCTACGAGCAGTACTTC	CASSLNSRTYSYEQYF
-	TRBV19	-	TRBJ2-3	TGTGCCAGTAGTATAGTAGTATCTAGCACAGATACGCAGTATTTT	CASSIVVSSTDTQYF
many	TRBV28	TRBD1	TRBJ2-7	TGTGCCAGCACGGGGACAGCCGCCTCCTACGAGCAGTACTTC	CASTGTAASYEQYF
-	TRBV24-1	-	TRBJ1-6	TGTGCCACCAGTTCTCAGGGAGCGGACTCACCCCTCCACTTT	CATSSQGADSPLHF
-	TRBV7-3	-	TRBJ2-3	TGTGCCAGCAGGTTGGGGGTCACAGATACGCAGTATTTT	CASRLGVTDTQYF
-	TRBV6-2/TRBV6-3	-	TRBJ2-7	TGTGCCAGCAGTTACGGGGGGTTGTTCGGGAGTAACTACGAGCAGTACTTC	CASSYGGLFGSNYEQYF
few	TRBV18	TRBD1	TRBJ1-5	TGTGCCAGCTCACCAGACAGGGACTTAATCAATCAGCCCCAGCATTTT	CASSPDRDLINQPQHF